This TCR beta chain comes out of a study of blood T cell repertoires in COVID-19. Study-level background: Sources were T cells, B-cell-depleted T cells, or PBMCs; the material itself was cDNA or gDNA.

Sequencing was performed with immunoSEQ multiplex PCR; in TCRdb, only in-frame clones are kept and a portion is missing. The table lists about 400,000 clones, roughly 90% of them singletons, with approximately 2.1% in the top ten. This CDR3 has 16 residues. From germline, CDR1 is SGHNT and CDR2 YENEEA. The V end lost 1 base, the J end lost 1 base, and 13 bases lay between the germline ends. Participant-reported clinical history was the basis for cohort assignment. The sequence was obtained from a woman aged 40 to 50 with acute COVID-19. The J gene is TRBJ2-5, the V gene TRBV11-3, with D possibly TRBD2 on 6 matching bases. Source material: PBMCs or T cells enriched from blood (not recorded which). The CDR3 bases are TGTGCCAGCAGCTTAGGGTCGGGGGACCTCCAAGAGACCCAGTACTTC. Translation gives CASSLGSGDLQETQYF.